The clone carrying this T cell receptor (beta chain) was seen a single time. Time point indicated: recipient sample about 28 days before transplant, after cytoreduction. V shed 0 bases and J 3 bases; nucleotides not matched to a gene: 1. The germline V gene has CDR1 SGHTA and CDR2 FQGNSA. This CDR3 is built from 15 residues. The data are from a study of T cell clonotyping in hematopoietic cell transplantation. Libraries were prepared by immunoSEQ multiplex PCR; TCRdb keeps only in-frame clonotypes and omits some of them. The profile shows roughly 50,000 clones, more than 75% of them singletons. Specimen: peripheral blood mononuclear cells, collected before stem cell transplant. The V and J genes are TRBV7-2 and TRBJ1-5; 8 bases are shared with TRBD1. The source of this sequence is a man in his sixties with biphenotypic leukemia. Some clones in this sample may be carry-over from other donors' samples. CDR3 sequence reads: CASSLARGPNQPQHF. In DNA, the CDR3 is TGTGCCAGCAGCTTAGCCAGGGGGCCCAATCAGCCCCAGCATTTT. Complete variable domain (other parts from reference TRBV7-2 and TRBJ1-5): GAGVSQSPSNKVTEKGKDVELRCDPISGHTALYWYRQSLGQGLEFLIYFQGNSAPDKSGLPSDRFSAERTGGSVSTLTIQRTQQEDSAVYLCASSLARGPNQPQHFGDGTRLSIL.